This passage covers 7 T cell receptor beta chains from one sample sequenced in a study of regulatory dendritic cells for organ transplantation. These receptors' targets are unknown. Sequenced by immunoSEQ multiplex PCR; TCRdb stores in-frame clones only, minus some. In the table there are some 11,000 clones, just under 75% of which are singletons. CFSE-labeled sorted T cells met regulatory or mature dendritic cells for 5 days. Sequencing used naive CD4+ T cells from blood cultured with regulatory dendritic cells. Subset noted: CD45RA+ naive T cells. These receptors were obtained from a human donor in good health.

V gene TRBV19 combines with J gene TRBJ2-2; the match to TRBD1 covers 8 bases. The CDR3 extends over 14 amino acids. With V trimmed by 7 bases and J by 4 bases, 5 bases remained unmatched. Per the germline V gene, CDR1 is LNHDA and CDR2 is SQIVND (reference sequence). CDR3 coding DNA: TGTGCCAGTACTCTTACAGGGGGCACCGGGGAGCTGTTTTTT. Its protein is CASTLTGGTGELFF.

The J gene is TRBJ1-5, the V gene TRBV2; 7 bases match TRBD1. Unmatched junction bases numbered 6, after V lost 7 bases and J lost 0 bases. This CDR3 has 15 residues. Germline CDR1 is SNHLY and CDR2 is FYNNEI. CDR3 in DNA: TGTGCCAGCACCACACAGGGGTATAGCAATCAGCCCCAGCATTTT. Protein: CASTTQGYSNQPQHF.

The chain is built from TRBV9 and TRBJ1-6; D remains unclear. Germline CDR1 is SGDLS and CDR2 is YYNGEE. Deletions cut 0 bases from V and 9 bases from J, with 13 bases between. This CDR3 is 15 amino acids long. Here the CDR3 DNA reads TGTGCCAGCAGCGTAGGGGCCGATCAAGGTTCACCCCTCCACTTT. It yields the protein CASSVGADQGSPLHF.

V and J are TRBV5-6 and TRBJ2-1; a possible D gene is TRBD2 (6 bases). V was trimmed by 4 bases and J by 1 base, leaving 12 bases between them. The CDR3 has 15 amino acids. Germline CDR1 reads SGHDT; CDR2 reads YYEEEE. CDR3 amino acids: CASSPGVGSYNEQFF. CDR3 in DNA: TGTGCCAGCAGCCCGGGGGTAGGGTCCTACAATGAGCAGTTCTTC.

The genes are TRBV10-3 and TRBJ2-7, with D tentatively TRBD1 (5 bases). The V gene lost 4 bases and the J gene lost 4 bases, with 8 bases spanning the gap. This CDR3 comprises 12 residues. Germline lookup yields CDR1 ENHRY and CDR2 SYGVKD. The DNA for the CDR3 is TGTGCCATCAGTGGGGGCAGATACGAGCAGTACTTC. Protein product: CAISGGRYEQYF.

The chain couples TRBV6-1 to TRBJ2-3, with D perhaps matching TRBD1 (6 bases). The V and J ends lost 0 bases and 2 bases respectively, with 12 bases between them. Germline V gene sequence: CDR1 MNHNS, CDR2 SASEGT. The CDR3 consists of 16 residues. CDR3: CASSEAVQGNTDTQYF. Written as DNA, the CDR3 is TGTGCCAGCAGTGAAGCGGTGCAGGGGAACACAGATACGCAGTATTTT.

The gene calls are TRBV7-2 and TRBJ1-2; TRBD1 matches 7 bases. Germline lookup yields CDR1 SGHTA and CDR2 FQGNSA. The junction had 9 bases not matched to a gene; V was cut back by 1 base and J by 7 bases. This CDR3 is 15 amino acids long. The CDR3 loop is CASSLVQGVGSGYTF. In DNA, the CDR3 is TGTGCCAGCAGCTTAGTTCAGGGGGTTGGAAGTGGCTACACCTTC. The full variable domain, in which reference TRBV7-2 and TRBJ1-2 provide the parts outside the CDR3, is GAGVSQSPSNKVTEKGKDVELRCDPISGHTALYWYRQSLGQGLEFLIYFQGNSAPDKSGLPSDRFSAERTGGSVSTLTIQRTQQEDSAVYLCASSLVQGVGSGYTFGSGTRLTVV.